The entry that follows covers one T cell receptor (beta chain) sequence. The CDR3 extends over 16 amino acids. The data are from a study of blood T cell repertoires in COVID-19. Clones were read by immunoSEQ multiplex PCR, and TCRdb kept only the in-frame ones, dropping some. This table holds roughly 500,000 clones, around nine tenths found once. The sequencing input was PBMCs or T cells enriched from blood (not recorded which). This receptor was taken from a woman aged 60 to 75 who had recovered from COVID-19. The gene calls are TRBV21-1 and TRBJ1-3; the table's D call of TRBD1 was not tested on the DNA. TRBV21-1 corresponds to a pseudogene. The CDR3 nucleotides read TGTGCCGCCCAGGGACAGGGGAGAGACTCTGGAAACACCATATATTTT. This translates into CAAQGQGRDSGNTIYF.